One and the same sample provided the 9 T cell receptor beta chains below, sequenced in a study of beta chain features in type 1 diabetes. Expressed TCRB transcripts were sequenced after all isolated RNA was converted to cDNA. This table comes from immunoSEQ multiplex PCR, and its TCRdb copy is limited to in-frame clones, with some not included. Here the sample spans roughly 150,000 clones, over 8.5% being singletons. The sequencing input was central memory CD4+ T cells from blood. The receptors were sampled from a man aged 18 to 35 in good health.

This clone was detected only a few times. The V and J genes are TRBV9 and TRBJ2-5; 11 nucleotides match TRBD1. The CDR3 loop spans 17 amino acids. Germline CDR1 SGDLS, CDR2 YYNGEE. The ends lost 0 bases at V and 1 base at J; junction bases unmatched: 5. The CDR3 DNA reads as TGTGCCAGCAGCGTAGCTGGGACAGGGGGTAGCCAAGAGACCCAGTACTTC. This gives the protein CASSVAGTGGSQETQYF.

This clone has only a few counts. CDR3 nucleotides: TGTGCCAGCAGTTTGATTTCAGGGGCTCGCGCTGAAGCTTTCTTT. Residues: CASSLISGARAEAFF. The chain uses TRBV28 and TRBJ1-1; D may be TRBD1 (6 bases). CDR3 size: 15 residues. CDR1 is MDHEN and CDR2 is SYDVKM in the germline V gene. Trimming left V 3 bases short and J 6 bases short, with 17 bases between.

This chain uses TRBV7-2 with TRBJ2-1; perhaps D is TRBD1 or TRBD2 (5 bases each). Trimming cost V 2 bases and J 7 bases, with 9 bases left between them. This CDR3 is 13 amino acids long. Germline V gene data show CDR1 as SGHTA and CDR2 as FQGNSA. In nucleotides, the CDR3 is TGTGCCAGCAGCTTAAAATGGGGGAATGAGCAGTTCTTC. Encoded protein: CASSLKWGNEQFF.

The chain joins TRBV27 to TRBJ1-2, with TRBD1 matching 8 bases. J gave up 4 bases and V 7 bases, and 11 bases lay outside the gene matches. The CDR3 consists of 15 residues. Germline values: CDR1 MNHEY, CDR2 SMNVEV (reference sequence). DNA for the CDR3: TGTGCCAGCACCACAAGGACAGGGAGTACCTATGGCTACACCTTC. Residues: CASTTRTGSTYGYTF.

This clone was seen a few times. The gene calls are TRBV4-3 and TRBJ1-1; TRBD1 matches at 9 bases. Losses at the gene ends were 2 bases for V and 0 bases for J; bases not matched to a gene: 7. The CDR3 extends over 17 amino acids. The germline gives CDR1 LGHNA, CDR2 YSLEER. This chain's CDR3 is CASSQTNRGLLNTEAFF. Here the CDR3 DNA reads TGCGCCAGCAGCCAAACTAACAGGGGGCTTCTGAACACTGAAGCTTTCTTT.

This clone has more than one count but fewer than ten. This sequence joins TRBV5-1 and TRBJ2-5, with D unclear. CDR3 length: 12 residues. Germline V gene data show CDR1 as SGHRS and CDR2 as YFSETQ. Trimming took 2 bases from V and 5 from J, leaving 7 bases between them. The CDR3 loop is CASSFLGETQYF. The CDR3 DNA follows: TGCGCCAGCAGCTTTTTGGGGGAGACCCAGTACTTC.

The chain employs TRBV10-3 and TRBJ2-3; TRBD2 might be the D (6 bases). CDR1 and CDR2 from the germline V gene are ENHRY and SYGVKD. The length of the CDR3 is 16 residues. Trimming took off 10 bases at V and 5 bases at J, with 25 bases between the two ends. This CDR3 is CATHITGEAPIDTQYF. The CDR3 DNA is TGTGCCACCCATATTACGGGGGAGGCCCCAATAGATACGCAGTATTTT.

This rearrangement joins TRBV7-2 to TRBJ1-2; 7 bases align to TRBD1. Germline CDR1 SGHTA, CDR2 FQGNSA. J gave up 4 bases and V 5 bases, and 10 bases lay outside the gene matches. The CDR3 consists of 15 residues. CDR3 DNA sequence: TGTGCCAGCAGCCCCGGACAGGCGCCGAGCTATGGCTACACCTTC. It specifies CASSPGQAPSYGYTF. Based on the CDR3 plus reference TRBV7-2 and TRBJ1-2, the full variable domain is GAGVSQSPSNKVTEKGKDVELRCDPISGHTALYWYRQSLGQGLEFLIYFQGNSAPDKSGLPSDRFSAERTGGSVSTLTIQRTQQEDSAVYLCASSPGQAPSYGYTFGSGTRLTVV.

The gene calls are TRBV28 and TRBJ1-2; no clear D gene. Deletions cut 5 bases from V and 6 bases from J, with 19 bases between. The germline V gene has CDR1 MDHEN and CDR2 SYDVKM. This CDR3 region has 15 residues. The CDR3 sequence is CASSPGGVNLNGYTF. The CDR3 nucleotides are TGTGCCAGCAGTCCAGGCGGGGTAAACTTAAATGGCTACACCTTC.